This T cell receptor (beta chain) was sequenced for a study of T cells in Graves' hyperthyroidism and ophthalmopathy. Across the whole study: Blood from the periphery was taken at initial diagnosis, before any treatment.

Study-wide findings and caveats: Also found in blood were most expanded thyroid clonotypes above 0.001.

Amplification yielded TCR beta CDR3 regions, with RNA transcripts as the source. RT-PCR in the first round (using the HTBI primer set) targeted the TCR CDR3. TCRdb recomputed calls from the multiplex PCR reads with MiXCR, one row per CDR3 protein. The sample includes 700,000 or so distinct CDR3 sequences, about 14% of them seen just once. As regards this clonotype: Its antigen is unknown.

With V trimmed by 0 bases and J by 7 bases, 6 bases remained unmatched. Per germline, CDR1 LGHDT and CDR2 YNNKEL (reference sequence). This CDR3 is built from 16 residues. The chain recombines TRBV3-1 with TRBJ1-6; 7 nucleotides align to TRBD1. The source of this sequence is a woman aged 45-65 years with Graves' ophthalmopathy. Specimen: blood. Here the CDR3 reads CASSQDQGGRNSPLHF. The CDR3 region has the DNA TGTGCCAGCAGCCAAGATCAGGGGGGACGGAATTCACCCCTCCACTTT.